Following are 9 T cell receptor beta chains from one sample sequenced in a study of CD8+CD57+ T cells in acquired aplastic anemia. Profiling that covered TCR beta VDJ and CDR3 relied on genomic DNA as its template. TCRdb processed the reads anew with MiXCR; each CDR3 protein has one entry. The data show 180,000 or so distinct CDR3 sequences, around half seen once. All sequencing subjects had displayed CD8+CD57+ cell expansion on flow cytometry. The sequenced material came from sorted CD4+, CD8+, or CD8+CD57+ T cells (not recorded which) from PBMCs. These receptors all come from a human donor with aplastic anemia.

V is TRBV20-1 and J is TRBJ2-2; TRBD2 agrees at 9 bases. CDR3 length equals 15 residues. The ends lost 5 bases at V and 2 bases at J; junction bases unmatched: 6. Germline assignment: CDR1 DFQATT and CDR2 SNEGSKA (reference sequence). The CDR3: CSAPLAGLNTGELFF. CDR3 DNA: TGCAGTGCTCCTCTAGCGGGATTAAACACCGGGGAGCTGTTTTTT.

This chain links TRBV5-1 with TRBJ2-7; the match to TRBD1 covers 9 bases. This CDR3 is 14 amino acids long. The V gene's germline CDR1 is SGHRS and CDR2 YFSETQ. Losses at the gene ends were 0 bases for V and 6 bases for J; bases not matched to a gene: 4. The CDR3 spells CASSLGQGGSEQYF. The CDR3 DNA is TGCGCCAGCAGCTTGGGACAGGGGGGTAGCGAGCAGTACTTC.

The V call is TRBV7-8, the J call TRBJ2-7, with 7 bases that match TRBD2. Germline V lookup: CDR1 SGHVS, CDR2 FQNEAQ. The CDR3 loop spans 14 amino acids. J was trimmed by 3 bases and V by 3 bases; bases with no gene match: 5. CDR3 sequence (DNA): TGTGCCAGCAGCTTTGGGCTAGCGGACTACGAGCAGTACTTC. Its translation: CASSFGLADYEQYF.

The rearrangement joins TRBV2 to TRBJ1-2, with D perhaps TRBD1 (6 bases). Trimming left V 1 base short and J 5 bases short, with 11 bases between. Germline CDR1 reads SNHLY; CDR2 reads FYNNEI. The CDR3 loop spans 14 amino acids. The CDR3 DNA sequence: TGTGCCAGCAGTGAAGGGGCAGGGGATTATGGCTACACCTTC. This encodes CASSEGAGDYGYTF.

The genes are TRBV2 and TRBJ1-4; no definite D call. Trimming shortened V by 5 bases and J by 8 bases, and 15 bases separated the two germline ends. There are 14 residues in the CDR3. Germline V gene data show CDR1 as SNHLY and CDR2 as FYNNEI. CDR3 sequence: CASSPSAYREKLFF. CDR3 DNA: TGTGCCAGCAGTCCTTCTGCCTATCGGGAAAAACTGTTTTTT.

The table lists this clonotype with many counts. The chain carries TRBV9 and TRBJ1-3; D gene uncertain. The V and J ends lost 3 bases and 0 bases respectively, with 7 bases between them. The CDR3 extends over 14 amino acids. From germline, CDR1 is SGDLS and CDR2 YYNGEE. The CDR3 here is CASSASFSGNTIYF. The DNA for the CDR3 is TGTGCCAGCAGCGCCTCGTTCTCTGGAAACACCATATATTTT. Variable domain in full (rest from reference TRBV9 and TRBJ1-3): DSGVTQTPKHLITATGQRVTLRCSPRSGDLSVYWYQQSLDQGLQFLIQYYNGEERAKGNILERFSAQQFPDLHSELNLSSLELGDSALYFCASSASFSGNTIYFGEGSWLTVV.

Of note for this clonotype: A much larger clone is a single base away; this may be a read error. The chain joins TRBV29-1 to TRBJ2-5, with D possibly matching TRBD2 (7 bases). Germline CDR1 is SQVTM and CDR2 is ANQGSEA. The CDR3 covers 12 residues. The CDR3 nucleotides read TGCAGCGTGCTGCGGGGGCAAGAGGCCCAGTACTTC. This encodes CSVLRGQEAQYF.

The table lists this clonotype with many counts. The genes are TRBV3-1 and TRBJ2-7; no firm D call. Germline V gene lookup returns CDR1 LGHDT and CDR2 YNNKEL (reference sequence). V was trimmed by 0 bases and J by 3 bases, leaving 12 bases between them. This CDR3 is 15 amino acids long. The CDR3 DNA reads as TGTGCCAGCAGCCAAGATCCCCGGAACGTCTACGAGCAGTACTTC. Translated, it gives CASSQDPRNVYEQYF.

This clonotype was detected only a few times. The CDR3 spells CAISGQWPEAFF. The DNA for the CDR3 is TGTGCCATCAGTGGCCAATGGCCTGAAGCTTTCTTT. V is TRBV10-3 and J is TRBJ1-1, with D unresolved. The germline V and J ends were trimmed by 4 bases and 6 bases, with 9 bases remaining between them. Germline CDR1 and CDR2: ENHRY and SYGVKD. The CDR3 extends over 12 amino acids.